Below, one T cell receptor beta chain is given with its context. Its antigen has not been determined. The record has no base qualities; no much larger clone is one base away. Participants in the prospective study were enrolled through a virtual design, were aged roughly 18 to 95 years, and lived in under 25 United States geographic areas. In the prospective study, participants were assigned to cohorts based on the clinical history participants reported in a screening survey and a study questionnaire. Exposed participants were defined as having been in contact with someone with a PCR-confirmed or clinician-diagnosed COVID-19 case within 2 weeks of study entry. In the prospective study, whole blood, serum and a nasopharyngeal or oropharyngeal swab were collected from each participant by mobile phlebotomists. Additional blood draws and questionnaires over an approximately two-month period could optionally be provided by prospective study participants. Before DNA extraction, prospective study blood samples were shipped either frozen or at room temperature.

The trim is 6 bases for V and 6 bases for J, with a gap of 15 bases between the germline ends. The germline V gene (reference sequence) gives CDR1 as LNHDA and CDR2 as SQIVND. From cysteine to phenylalanine, the CDR3 is 14 amino acids long. The only DNA kept is the CDR3, 42 bases in frame from the first base. The sample belongs to a study of blood T cell repertoires in COVID-19 (dated by TCRdb to about 2020). About the study as a whole: Samples covering the acute and convalescent phases of COVID-19 were provided by collaborators in the United States, Italy and Spain. The prospective study material was composed of cDNA or gDNA derived from T cells, B-cell-depleted T cells, or PBMCs. Subjects who had been exposed to COVID-19, were actively infected with it, or had recovered from it provided the deeply sampled blood TCRbeta repertoires that made up the dataset. A freely available public database, intended as a resource for researchers studying the immune response to SARS-CoV-2, is where the repertoires were released. Samples were obtained from the ongoing ImmuneRACE study (first 160 participants) and from over a thousand subjects provided by 6 global collaborators. The sample metadata nearly always contained a de-identified subject ID, COVID-19 status, age in years and sex. Where available, HLA class I and class II types were obtained from metadata supplied by the sample provider rather than from assay-based typing.

The immunoSEQ Assay, a bias-controlled multiplex PCR, was used to amplify TCRbeta CDR3 regions from genomic DNA. In the source study's methods: Within the assay, amplification of reference gene primers was used to estimate how many nucleated cells each sample contained. To quantify the absolute abundance of each unique TCRbeta CDR3 rearrangement, sequence reads were collapsed and filtered. Productive Simpson clonality was computed per sample as the square root of Simpson's diversity index over productive rearrangements. The immuneACCESS repertoire file appears here via TCRdb, limited to in-frame rearrangements. These files lack a portion of the clones; in checked studies, under half of the deficit traces to unresolved V genes, and the cause of the others is not known. The DNA gave D and trimming, while V, J and clone size come from that table. The sample records about 270,000 clones, around 90% of which are singletons. The ten largest account for roughly 2.8% of the sample.

What the research found in general, with its limitations: Clinical and demographic metadata were provided uncurated, with the amount varying by source and participant.

In this chain, TRBV19 is recombined with TRBJ2-1, with TRBD2 tentatively as D gene (6 bases match). Sequenced material: PBMCs or T cells enriched from blood (not recorded which). The clonotype originates from a man aged 40-55 years who had been exposed to COVID-19. The DNA sequence reads TGTGCCAGTAGAGAGGAGGGAAAGTTCAATGAGCAGTTCTTC. It is translated as CASREEGKFNEQFF.